This entry features one T cell receptor (beta chain) sequence. CDR1 and CDR2 (germline): SGDLS, YYNGEE. Trimming pared 4 bases from V and 0 bases from J, leaving 12 bases between. CDR3 length: 15 amino acids. This record comes from a study of shared clonotypes between healthy human individuals. Sequencing used immunoSEQ multiplex PCR; TCRdb keeps in-frame clones, though not all of them. In the table there are some 1.5 million clones, under 99% of which are singletons. The chain combines TRBV9 with TRBJ2-3; D possibly corresponds to TRBD2 (6 bases). This receptor was identified in a young man in good health. The sample was naive CD4+ T cells sorted from blood. Subset specified: CD45RA+ positively selected. The CDR3 loop is CASSPGVSSTDTQYF. CDR3 bases: TGTGCCAGCAGCCCGGGGGTATCTAGCACAGATACGCAGTATTTT. The variable domain in full, completed from reference TRBV9 and TRBJ2-3, reads DSGVTQTPKHLITATGQRVTLRCSPRSGDLSVYWYQQSLDQGLQFLIQYYNGEERAKGNILERFSAQQFPDLHSELNLSSLELGDSALYFCASSPGVSSTDTQYFGPGTRLTVL.